The entry below describes one TCR beta chain. Its cognate antigen has yet to be identified. No clone much larger than this one lies a single base away; base qualities are absent. The time point label of this sample denotes: cycle 1 day 1 (C1D1), immediately before nivolumab initiation. Every trial patient had relapsed following autologous stem cell transplantation, and prior brentuximab vedotin exposure was what differed among cohorts A, B and C. The trial cohort comprised around 60 patients with relapsed/refractory classical Hodgkin lymphoma whose best overall responses were complete response, partial response or progressive disease. Single-agent nivolumab was administered to trial patients in the multi-cohort phase II CheckMate 205 trial. An independent review committee assessed best overall response by applying the 2007 International Working Group response criteria. Trial PBMCs were collected just before the start of nivolumab (C1D1) and during therapy at cycle 2 day 1 and cycle 4 day 1. Peripheral blood was collected in 8 mL Vacutainer Cell Preparation Tubes, from which PBMCs were isolated by centrifugation and then cryopreserved.

The data belong to a study of PD-1 blockade in classical Hodgkin lymphoma (dated by TCRdb to 2019 to 2021). Regarding the study in general: Nivolumab dosing was 3 mg/kg intravenously every 2 weeks, continuing until either disease progression or unacceptable toxicity. A peripheral blood immune signature of response to PD-1 blockade in classical Hodgkin lymphoma was defined using TCR beta sequencing and CyTOF. Study-wide conclusions, independent of this receptor: Trial patients with a complete response had baseline diversity similar to that of newly diagnosed patients, while partial responders and progressors had significantly lower diversity. Baseline TCR diversity was reported as lower in newly diagnosed patients than in healthy donors, and lower still in relapsed/refractory patients. By C4D1, a significant rise was seen in CD4+ TCR diversity but not in CD8+ TCR diversity (p=0.0027 vs p=0.16), and the rise was most apparent among complete responders (p=0.02). The study was limited to a single clinical trial cohort, and causes of repertoire differences, possibly disease activity or prior therapy, remained undefined. Diversity was lower in patients who began nivolumab less than 1 year after ASCT, so these patients were left out of later analyses to avoid confounding by immune reconstitution.

Genomic DNA was isolated using the Qiagen DNeasy kit from unsorted PBMCs as well as from negatively selected CD4+ and CD8+ fractions. Using primers that anneal to V and J segments, immunoSEQ multiplex PCR amplified the TCR beta CDR3 regions. A synthetic immune receptor repertoire was used to minimize amplification bias, and any residual bias was removed computationally once sequencing was done. In the original analysis: Repertoire diversity was quantified as the Shannon entropy index using custom Python scripts. The unsorted, CD4+ and CD8+ repertoires were each analyzed separately, with the exception of combined analyses, where CD4+ and CD8+ sequences were merged in silico. Clonal expansion was defined as a frequency increase of at least 2-fold after treatment compared with C1D1, and clones undetected at baseline were assigned a pseudocount of 0.5. Clones with 0 or 1 copy at C1D1 were defined as singleton clones, while clones with 2 or more copies were defined as non-singleton clones. Clones expanded in unsorted samples were annotated as CD4+, CD8+ or unknown by matching protein sequences in sorted samples from the same patient. Wilcoxon tests on paired samples were used to test diversity changes from C1D1 to C4D1. The clones in this table, taken by TCRdb from immuneACCESS, are in-frame only. Not every clone is retained; where verified, under half of the shortfall comes from an unresolved V gene, and the cause of the rest is unknown. The V and J calls and clone size are taken from that table; D and trimming were inferred from the DNA. The sample records about 40,000 clones, 87% of which are singletons. About 9% of the sample rests with the top ten.

This receptor was obtained from a human donor with classical Hodgkin lymphoma. Sequenced here: peripheral blood mononuclear cells (PBMCs), sampled at baseline.

This receptor carries the CDR3 CASSDAGAIKYGYTF. The sequenced DNA: TGTGCCAGCAGTGACGCAGGGGCGATAAAATATGGCTACACCTTC. The receptor chain draws on TRBV2 and TRBJ1-2, with TRBD1 perhaps the D gene, on 6 matching bases. The germline V gene sets CDR1 to SNHLY and CDR2 to FYNNEI. V drops 3 bases and J drops 5 bases, leaving 16 bases in between. Taken from cysteine to phenylalanine, the CDR3 has 15 residues. Left in the record is the CDR3 DNA by itself, 45 bases read in frame from the first base.